Reported below is one TCR beta chain. Its specificity is not known. The sample is drawn from a study of T cells after yellow fever vaccination. Study-wide points: A secondary response was less intense yet reached its peak sooner, at day 5 versus 15. CD4 and CD8 compartments shared a small share of clonotypes, likely from convergent recombination. Primary-vaccination clones mostly resurfaced post-booster (96% CD4, roughly 87% CD8).

Template switching by 5'RACE produced TCR cDNA, adding a universal primer site and UMIs. A single record per CDR3 protein comes from TCRdb applying MiXCR to the 5' RACE reads. The data contain 250,000 to 300,000 distinct CDR3 sequences, approximately 12% of them singletons. Sequencing used CD4+ T cells sorted from PBMCs, obtained 45 days after the yellow fever booster vaccination. The TCR sequence derives from a man aged 30 to 45 who received the YFV17D yellow fever vaccine.

The CDR3 bases are TGTGCCAGCAGCTTAGGACTAGCGGGTAACACCGGGGAGCTGTTTTTT. Its protein is CASSLGLAGNTGELFF. The chain couples TRBV7-3 to TRBJ2-2; 11 positions match TRBD2. V was pared by 2 bases and J by 2 bases, with 1 base of the junction left unmatched. Germline-derived CDR1 and CDR2 are SGHTA and FQGTGA. There are 16 residues in the CDR3. The entire variable domain, with the rest obtained from reference TRBV7-3 and TRBJ2-2, is as follows: GAGVSQTPSNKVTEKGKYVELRCDPISGHTALYWYRQSLGQGPEFLIYFQGTGAADDSGLPNDRFFAVRPEGSVSTLKIQRTERGDSAVYLCASSLGLAGNTGELFFGEGSRLTVL.